These 4 T cell receptor beta chains share one sample of origin, sequenced in a study of blood T cell repertoires in COVID-19. Some clones are missing from TCRdb's copy, which holds only in-frame ones; the method was immunoSEQ multiplex PCR. Of about 63,000 clones listed, 88% are singletons. Sequencing was done on a sample of peripheral blood. The origin of the receptors is a human donor in a cohort sampled during active COVID-19.

The rearrangement uses TRBV3-1 (or the pseudogene TRBV3-2) and TRBJ2-5; D remains unclear. The CDR3 is made up of 13 amino acids. Germline CDR1 LGHDT, CDR2 YNNKEL (reference sequence). V was trimmed by 0 bases and J by 9 bases, leaving 11 bases between them. The CDR3 protein is CASSQDNYQSQYF. CDR3 DNA sequence: TGTGCCAGCAGCCAAGATAACTATCAGTCCCAGTACTTC.

The chain links TRBV21-1 to TRBJ2-3; TRBD1, the table's D call, was not compared with the DNA. TRBV21-1 is an annotated pseudogene. The CDR3 runs to 14 residues. CDR3 DNA: TGTGCCAGCAGCGGACAGGGGAAGGAAGATACGCAGTATTTT. Its translation: CASSGQGKEDTQYF.

J is TRBJ1-1 and V is TRBV18; the D is unclear. CDR3 length: 13 residues. CDR1 and CDR2 (germline): KGHSH, LQKENI. Trimming removed 0 bases from V and 1 base from J, with 3 bases in between. The CDR3, as DNA: TGTGCCAGCTCACCACCCGGGAACACTGAAGCTTTCTTT. Protein: CASSPPGNTEAFF. Drawing the rest from reference TRBV18 and TRBJ1-1, the complete variable domain is NAGVMQNPRHLVRRRGQEARLRCSPMKGHSHVYWYRQLPEEGLKFMVYLQKENIIDESGMPKERFSAEFPKEGPSILRIQQVVRGDSAAYFCASSPPGNTEAFFGQGTRLTVV.

This sequence joins TRBV5-4 and TRBJ1-4; 8 bases align to TRBD1. The CDR3 is 14 amino acids. V gave up 4 bases and J gave up 8 bases; unmatched junction bases: 7. CDR1 is SGHNT, CDR2 YYREEE, per germline (reference sequence). The CDR3 reads CASSLGGQGEKLFF. DNA of the CDR3: TGTGCCAGCAGCCTCGGCGGACAGGGAGAAAAACTGTTTTTT. Drawing the rest from reference TRBV5-4 and TRBJ1-4, the complete variable domain is ETGVTQSPTHLIKTRGQQVTLRCSSQSGHNTVSWYQQALGQGPQFIFQYYREEENGRGNFPPRFSGLQFPNYSSELNVNALELDDSALYLCASSLGGQGEKLFFGSGTQLSVL.